The 26 T cell receptor beta chains below come from one sample, sequenced in a study of identical twins. TCRdb analysed the 5' RACE reads with MiXCR anew, one entry per CDR3 protein. The sample has hundreds of thousands of distinct CDR3 sequences, roughly 26% seen once. Another study also made use of these data, one on T cells expressing NK-cell markers.

The sequencing input was CD4+ T cells sorted from blood. Source of these receptors: a woman aged 18 to 35 in good health.

Only a few counts were recorded for this clonotype. The genes are TRBV20-1 and TRBJ2-3; D is perhaps TRBD2 (7 bases). V lost 7 bases and J lost 0, with 17 bases in between. Germline loops: CDR1 DFQATT, CDR2 SNEGSKA (reference sequence). The CDR3 has 15 residues. In nucleotides, the CDR3 is TGCAGTGTAGTAAGGGCGGGGGCTAGCACAGATACGCAGTATTTT. This codes for CSVVRAGASTDTQYF.

The V call is TRBV20-1, the J call TRBJ1-1, with no clear D. The V end was cut by 1 base, the J end by 2 bases, with 14 bases between. Germline values: CDR1 DFQATT, CDR2 SNEGSKA (reference sequence). The CDR3 spans 15 residues. Here the CDR3 DNA reads TGCAGTGCTAGAGCCCATCTAGGCCCAAACACTGAAGCTTTCTTT. Residues: CSARAHLGPNTEAFF.

The chain couples TRBV6-2 or TRBV6-3 to TRBJ2-1; 7 bases fit TRBD2. The trim removed 6 bases at V and 8 bases at J, leaving 13 bases unmatched. The CDR3 is 15 residues long. From germline, CDR1 is MNHEY and CDR2 SVGEGT. DNA for the CDR3: TGTGCCAGCAGACCCGCGGGGGAGGGCCTAGATGAGCAGTTCTTC. Translating gives CASRPAGEGLDEQFF.

J is TRBJ2-7 and V is TRBV6-2 or TRBV6-3; the D gene is possibly TRBD1 (5 bases). CDR1 is MNHEY and CDR2 is SVGEGT in the germline V gene. Trimming took 6 bases from V and 5 from J, leaving 20 bases between them. The CDR3 covers 15 residues. The chain's CDR3 is CASRDSGILPNEQYF. DNA for the CDR3: TGTGCCAGCAGAGATTCAGGGATACTACCTAACGAGCAGTACTTC.

This clonotype was detected only a few times. The rearrangement links TRBV3-1 to TRBJ2-3, with D perhaps matching TRBD1 or TRBD2 (5 bases each). There are 15 residues in the CDR3. Trimming pared 3 bases from V and 2 bases from J, leaving 12 bases between. Per germline, CDR1 LGHDT and CDR2 YNNKEL (reference sequence). The CDR3 sequence: CASSQFDGTTDTQYF. The CDR3 DNA reads as TGTGCCAGCAGCCAGTTTGACGGGACCACAGATACGCAGTATTTT.

V is TRBV9 and J is TRBJ2-3; TRBD2 agrees at 12 bases. Germline CDR1 SGDLS, CDR2 YYNGEE. V lost 4 bases, J lost 3 bases, and 6 bases stayed unmatched. This CDR3 has 16 amino acids. The DNA of the CDR3 is TGTGCCAGCAGCACAAGACTAGCGGGAGAGACAGATACGCAGTATTTT. Translation gives CASSTRLAGETDTQYF.

J is TRBJ2-7 and V is TRBV27; D not resolved. CDR1 and CDR2 from the germline V gene are MNHEY and SMNVEV (reference sequence). Deletions cut 5 bases from V and 4 bases from J, with 12 bases between. The CDR3 covers 13 residues. CDR3 sequence: CASSGVGKYEQYF. CDR3 nucleotide sequence: TGTGCCAGCAGTGGAGTGGGAAAATACGAGCAGTACTTC.

This clonotype was found a few times. The V and J genes are TRBV5-1 and TRBJ2-7; D gene ambiguous. Trimming cost V 0 bases and J 0 bases, with 7 bases left between them. The CDR3 runs to 14 residues. Germline CDR1 and CDR2: SGHRS and YFSETQ. CDR3: CASSLADGSYEQYF. The DNA for the CDR3 is TGCGCCAGCAGCTTGGCGGACGGCTCCTACGAGCAGTACTTC.

The genes are TRBV11-3 and TRBJ2-4; the D gene is possibly TRBD1 (6 bases). V lost 1 base, J lost 6 bases, and 16 bases lay in between. CDR1 is SGHNT, CDR2 YENEEA, per germline. The CDR3 extends over 16 amino acids. The CDR3 sequence is CASSLGGNRALNIQYF. The CDR3, as DNA: TGTGCCAGCAGCTTAGGGGGAAACAGGGCCCTAAACATTCAGTACTTC.

V and J are TRBV10-3 and TRBJ2-1; TRBD1 matches 7 bases. This CDR3 region has 13 residues. Germline CDR1 reads ENHRY; CDR2 reads SYGVKD. V shed 5 bases and J 7 bases; nucleotides not matched to a gene: 5. The CDR3 DNA reads TGTGCCATCAGTCGAGGGACAGCTAATGAGCAGTTCTTC. As protein: CAISRGTANEQFF.

This chain joins TRBV7-2 and TRBJ2-1; 7 bases map to TRBD1. The CDR3 is 15 residues long. V was pared by 3 bases and J by 2 bases, with 4 bases of the junction left unmatched. Germline lookup yields CDR1 SGHTA and CDR2 FQGNSA. The CDR3 nucleotides read TGTGCCAGCAGCTTCGACAGGGAACCCTACAATGAGCAGTTCTTC. Translation gives CASSFDREPYNEQFF.

This clonotype turned up a few times. The chain couples TRBV9 to TRBJ2-1; 7 nucleotides align to TRBD1. CDR1 and CDR2 from the germline V gene are SGDLS and YYNGEE. The CDR3 runs to 15 residues. V gave up 5 bases and J gave up 2 bases; unmatched junction bases: 7. CDR3 loop: CASSYTGDPYNEQFF. For the CDR3, the DNA is TGTGCCAGCAGTTATACAGGGGACCCCTACAATGAGCAGTTCTTC.

This chain connects TRBV20-1 to TRBJ1-5, with D perhaps matching TRBD1 (6 bases). Per germline, CDR1 DFQATT and CDR2 SNEGSKA (reference sequence). V dropped 7 bases and J dropped 3 bases, with 13 bases sitting between them. The CDR3 totals 13 residues. For the CDR3, the DNA is TGCAGTGTCGATGGGGGGCCCAATCAGCCCCAGCATTTT. Encoded protein: CSVDGGPNQPQHF.

V usage is TRBV12-3 or TRBV12-4 and J usage is TRBJ1-6; D might be TRBD1 (6 bases). The CDR3 runs to 14 residues. Trimming cost V 6 bases and J 7 bases, with 13 bases left between them. CDR3 bases: TGTGCCAGCAGCCGCGGACAGAGAAATTCACCCCTCCACTTT. This encodes CASSRGQRNSPLHF.

This clonotype turned up a few times. This chain uses TRBV20-1 with TRBJ2-5; D gene ambiguous. The V end lost 0 bases, the J end lost 4 bases, and 15 bases lay between the germline ends. CDR3 length: 15 residues. Germline assignment: CDR1 DFQATT and CDR2 SNEGSKA (reference sequence). In DNA, the CDR3 is TGCAGTGCTAGAGATCCCCGGATATTCGGAGAGACCCAGTACTTC. Its translation is CSARDPRIFGETQYF.

This clonotype is a singleton in its sample. The chain carries TRBV2 and TRBJ2-3; 7 nucleotides line up with TRBD2. Trimming removed 5 bases from V and 1 base from J; junction bases left unmatched: 6. The length of the CDR3 is 15 residues. Germline V gene sequence: CDR1 SNHLY, CDR2 FYNNEI. The CDR3 coding sequence is TGTGCCAGCAGTCAGTCGGGGGGTCGCACAGATACGCAGTATTTT. It specifies CASSQSGGRTDTQYF. Full variable domain (remainder filled in from reference TRBV2 and TRBJ2-3): EPEVTQTPSHQVTQMGQEVILRCVPISNHLYFYWYRQILGQKVEFLVSFYNNEISEKSEIFDDQFSVERPDGSNFTLKIRSTKLEDSAMYFCASSQSGGRTDTQYFGPGTRLTVL.

The J gene is TRBJ2-3, the V gene TRBV5-1, with TRBD2 identical over 8 bases. Germline V lookup: CDR1 SGHRS, CDR2 YFSETQ. This CDR3 comprises 14 residues. V shed 0 bases and J 5 bases; nucleotides not matched to a gene: 2. CDR3 in amino acids: CASSLDLAGDTQYF. The CDR3 nucleotides read TGCGCCAGCAGCTTGGACCTAGCGGGAGATACGCAGTATTTT.

This clonotype was observed a handful of times. The chain couples TRBV29-1 to TRBJ2-1; a possible D gene is TRBD1 (5 bases). Germline V gene data show CDR1 as SQVTM and CDR2 as ANQGSEA. The CDR3 spans 15 residues. The V and J ends lost 6 bases and 1 base respectively, with 16 bases between them. This CDR3 reads CSVGHRTLSYNEQFF. CDR3 in DNA: TGCAGCGTCGGACATCGGACCCTTTCCTACAATGAGCAGTTCTTC.

This clonotype has a handful of counts. The chain combines TRBV6-5 with TRBJ2-5; a possible D gene is TRBD2 (6 bases). CDR1 is MNHEY and CDR2 is SVGAGI in the germline V gene. This CDR3 contains 14 residues. The V and J ends lost 2 bases and 5 bases respectively, with 12 bases between them. Here the CDR3 DNA reads TGTGCCAGCAGTTACGCGGGGACTGGGGAGACCCAGTACTTC. Amino acid sequence: CASSYAGTGETQYF.

This clonotype was seen more than once but under ten times. This chain links TRBV3-1 with TRBJ1-3; tentative D call: TRBD1 (5 bases). The germline V gene has CDR1 LGHDT and CDR2 YNNKEL (reference sequence). This CDR3 region has 15 residues. The V end lost 6 bases, the J end lost 0 bases, and 12 bases lay between the germline ends. The CDR3 DNA reads TGTGCCAGCAGTCCGGGGGTACTCTCTGGAAACACCATATATTTT. This gives the protein CASSPGVLSGNTIYF. The complete variable domain, with remaining parts taken from reference TRBV3-1 and TRBJ1-3, reads DTAVSQTPKYLVTQMGNDKSIKCEQNLGHDTMYWYKQDSKKFLKIMFSYNNKELIINETVPNRFSPKSPDKAHLNLHINSLELGDSAVYFCASSPGVLSGNTIYFGEGSWLTVV.

This clonotype was observed a few times. The CDR3 sequence: CASSLYATGQAYGYTF. CDR3 sequence (DNA): TGTGCCAGCAGCCTCTACGCCACAGGACAGGCCTATGGCTACACCTTC. The chain carries TRBV12-1 and TRBJ1-2; the table's D call TRBD1 went unverified against the DNA. TRBV12-1 is labeled a pseudogene. The length of the CDR3 is 16 residues.

The J gene is TRBJ2-5, the V gene TRBV5-1; TRBD1 might be the D (6 bases). Germline CDR1 and CDR2: SGHRS and YFSETQ. This CDR3 is built from 14 residues. With 4 bases removed from V and 5 bases from J, the gap between germline ends came to 15 bases. Here the CDR3 reads CASSLYRERETQYF. CDR3 sequence (DNA): TGCGCCAGCAGCCTCTACAGGGAGAGGGAGACCCAGTACTTC.

The chain has TRBV12-3 or TRBV12-4 and TRBJ2-5; 8 bases match TRBD2. CDR3 length equals 16 residues. J was trimmed by 5 bases and V by 4 bases; bases with no gene match: 12. The CDR3 spells CASSSVYGGALETQYF. The CDR3 DNA sequence: TGTGCCAGCAGTTCTGTTTACGGGGGGGCTTTGGAGACCCAGTACTTC.

This clonotype has ten or more counts. V and J are TRBV2 and TRBJ2-2; 13 bases match TRBD2. This CDR3 comprises 18 residues. Germline trimming cut 6 bases from V and 1 base from J; bases unmatched to any gene: 8. Germline V gives CDR1 SNHLY, CDR2 FYNNEI. CDR3 DNA: TGTGCCAGCAGACACGATCGGACTAGCGGGGGGAACACCGGGGAGCTGTTTTTT. Translating gives CASRHDRTSGGNTGELFF.

This clonotype occurred a few times. A much larger clone sits a single nucleotide away, making a read error possible. V is TRBV6-1 and J is TRBJ2-3; the D is unclear. The V end was cut by 1 base, the J end by 1 base, with 3 bases between. CDR1 MNHNS and CDR2 SASEGT come from the germline V gene. CDR3 length equals 13 residues. The CDR3 coding sequence is TGTGCCAGCAGTGAAGTGGGCACAGATACGCAGTATTTT. The encoded protein is CASSEVGTDTQYF.

J is TRBJ2-7 and V is TRBV6-2 or TRBV6-3; 7 positions agree with TRBD1. With 7 bases clipped from V and 9 bases from J, the junction kept 18 bases outside the gene matches. CDR1 is MNHEY, CDR2 SVGEGT, per germline. The CDR3 covers 15 residues. CDR3 bases: TGTGCCAGCACATACTTCGACAGGGATGCAAGTCGGCAGTACTTC. Translated, it gives CASTYFDRDASRQYF.